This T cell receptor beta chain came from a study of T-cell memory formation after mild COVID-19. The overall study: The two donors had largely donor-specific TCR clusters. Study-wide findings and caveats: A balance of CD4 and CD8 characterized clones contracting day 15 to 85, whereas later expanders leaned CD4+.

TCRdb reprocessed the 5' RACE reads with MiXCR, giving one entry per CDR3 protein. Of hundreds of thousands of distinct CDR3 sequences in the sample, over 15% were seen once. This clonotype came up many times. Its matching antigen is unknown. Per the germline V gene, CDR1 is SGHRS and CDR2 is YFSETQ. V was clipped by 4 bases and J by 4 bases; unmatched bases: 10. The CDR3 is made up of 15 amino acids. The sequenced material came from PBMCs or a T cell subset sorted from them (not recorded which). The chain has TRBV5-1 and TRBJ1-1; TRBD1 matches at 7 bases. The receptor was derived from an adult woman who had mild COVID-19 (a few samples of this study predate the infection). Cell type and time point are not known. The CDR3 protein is CASSAVDRLTTEAFF. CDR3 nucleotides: TGCGCCAGCAGCGCCGTGGACAGGCTGACCACTGAAGCTTTCTTT.